This T cell receptor (beta chain) was obtained from a study of CD8 T cells in Susac syndrome. Negative magnetic isolation gave CD8+ and CD4+ cells; FACS enriched CD8+ TEMRA. Trimming pared 4 bases from V and 9 bases from J, leaving 10 bases between. This CDR3 contains 12 residues. The V gene's germline CDR1 is SEHNR and CDR2 FQNEAQ (reference sequence). Random-hexamer reverse transcription was applied to roughly 0.5 to 1 ug RNA. The TCR beta CDR3 was amplified by immunoSEQ multiplex PCR across 54 Vbeta, 13 Jbeta. TCRdb redid the calling of the immunoSEQ multiplex PCR reads with MiXCR, one entry per CDR3 protein. The sample holds about 290,000 distinct CDR3 sequences, around 85% seen once.

Material for sequencing was CD8+ T cells from PBMCs. This chain joins TRBV7-9 and TRBJ2-1; unclear D gene. This sequence was found in a human donor with multiple sclerosis. The CDR3 protein is CASSSTYSEQFF. The CDR3 coding sequence is TGTGCCAGCAGCTCGACTTATTCTGAGCAGTTCTTC.